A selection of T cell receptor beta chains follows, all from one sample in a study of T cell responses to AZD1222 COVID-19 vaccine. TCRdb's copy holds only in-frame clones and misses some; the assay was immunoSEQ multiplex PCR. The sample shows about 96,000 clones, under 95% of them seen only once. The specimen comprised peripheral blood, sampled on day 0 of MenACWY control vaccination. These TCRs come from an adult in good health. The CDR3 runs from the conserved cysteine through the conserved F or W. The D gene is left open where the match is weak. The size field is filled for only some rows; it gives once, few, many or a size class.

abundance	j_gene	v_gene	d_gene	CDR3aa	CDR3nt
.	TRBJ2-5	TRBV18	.	CASSPFRGAETQYF	TGTGCCAGCTCACCATTTAGGGGAGCGGAGACCCAGTACTTC
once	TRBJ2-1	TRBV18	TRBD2	CASSPGTSGRRQFF	TGTGCCAGCTCACCGGGGACTAGCGGGAGACGGCAGTTCTTC
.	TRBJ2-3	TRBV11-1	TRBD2	CASSLIAGEFSDTQYF	TGTGCCAGCAGCTTAATCGCGGGAGAGTTCTCAGATACGCAGTATTTT
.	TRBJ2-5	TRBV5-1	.	CASRSRGAEETQYF	TGCGCCAGCAGGTCCCGGGGGGCGGAGGAGACCCAGTACTTC
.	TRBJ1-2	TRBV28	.	CASSSPGTSVYGYTF	TGTGCCAGCAGTTCTCCCGGGACATCCGTCTATGGCTACACCTTC
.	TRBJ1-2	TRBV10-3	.	CAISPSTATNYGYTF	TGTGCCATCAGCCCCAGTACTGCCACTAACTATGGCTACACCTTC
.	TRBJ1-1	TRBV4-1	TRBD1	CASSQQGTGYTEAFF	TGCGCCAGCAGCCAGCAAGGGACAGGGTACACTGAAGCTTTCTTT
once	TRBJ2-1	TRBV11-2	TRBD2	CASSIGTSGDNEQFF	TGTGCCAGCAGCATAGGGACTAGCGGGGACAATGAGCAGTTCTTC
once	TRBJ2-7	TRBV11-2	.	CASSRVGGAYEQYF	TGTGCCAGCAGCCGCGTAGGTGGGGCCTACGAGCAGTACTTC
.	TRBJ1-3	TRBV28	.	CAGGAPGGGNTIYF	TGTGCCGGTGGGGCCCCAGGCGGCGGAAACACCATATATTTT
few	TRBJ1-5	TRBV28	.	CASRLGVGPQHF	TGTGCCAGCAGGTTAGGGGTGGGGCCCCAGCATTTT
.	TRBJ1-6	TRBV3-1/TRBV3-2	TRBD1	CASSRGQGDNSPLHF	TGTGCCAGCAGCCGAGGACAGGGAGATAATTCACCCCTCCACTTT
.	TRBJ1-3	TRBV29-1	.	CSVAGSRSGNTIYF	TGCAGCGTTGCCGGGTCCAGGTCTGGAAACACCATATATTTT
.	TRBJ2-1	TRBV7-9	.	CASSVQGYNEQFF	TGTGCCAGCAGCGTTCAGGGGTACAATGAGCAGTTCTTC
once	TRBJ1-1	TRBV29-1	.	CSVGRGNTEAFF	TGCAGCGTTGGGAGAGGGAACACTGAAGCTTTCTTT
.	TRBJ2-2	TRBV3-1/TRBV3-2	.	CASSQGHTGELFF	TGTGCCAGCAGCCAAGGACACACCGGGGAGCTGTTTTTT
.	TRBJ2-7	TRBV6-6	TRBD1	CASTSLGQGVGEQYF	TGTGCCAGCACCTCCTTGGGACAGGGGGTTGGCGAGCAGTACTTC
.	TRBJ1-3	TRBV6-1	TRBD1	CASSDRRGQGGGNTIYF	TGTGCCAGCAGTGATCGACGGGGACAGGGGGGTGGAAACACCATATATTTT
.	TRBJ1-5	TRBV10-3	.	CAISSQGLDQPQHF	TGTGCCATCAGTTCCCAGGGGCTCGATCAGCCCCAGCATTTT
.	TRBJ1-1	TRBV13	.	CASSLDAGHTEAFF	TGTGCCAGCAGCTTAGATGCGGGACATACTGAAGCTTTCTTT